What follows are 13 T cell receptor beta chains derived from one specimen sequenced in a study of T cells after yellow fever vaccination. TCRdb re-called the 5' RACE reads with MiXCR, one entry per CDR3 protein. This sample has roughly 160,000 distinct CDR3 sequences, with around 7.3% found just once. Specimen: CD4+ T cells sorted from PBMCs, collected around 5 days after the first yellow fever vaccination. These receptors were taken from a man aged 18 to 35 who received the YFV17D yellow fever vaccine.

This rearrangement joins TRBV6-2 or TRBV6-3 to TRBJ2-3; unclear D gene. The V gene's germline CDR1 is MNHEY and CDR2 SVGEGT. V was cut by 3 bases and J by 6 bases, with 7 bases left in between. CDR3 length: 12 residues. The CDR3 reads CASSYIHDTQYF. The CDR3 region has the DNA TGTGCCAGCAGTTATATCCACGATACGCAGTATTTT.

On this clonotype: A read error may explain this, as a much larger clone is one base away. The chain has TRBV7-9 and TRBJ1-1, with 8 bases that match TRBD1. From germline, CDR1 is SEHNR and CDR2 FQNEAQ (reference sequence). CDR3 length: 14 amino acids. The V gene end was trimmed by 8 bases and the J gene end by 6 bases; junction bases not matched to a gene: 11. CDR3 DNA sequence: TGTGCCAGCTCAAAAGGACAGGGATACGCTGAAGCTTTCTTT. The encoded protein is CASSKGQGYAEAFF.

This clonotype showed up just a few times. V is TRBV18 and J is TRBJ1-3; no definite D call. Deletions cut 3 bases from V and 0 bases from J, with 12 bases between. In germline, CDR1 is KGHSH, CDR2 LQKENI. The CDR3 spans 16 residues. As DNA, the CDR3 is TGTGCCAGCTCACCGGGTACAGCGTTCTCTGGAAACACCATATATTTT. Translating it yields CASSPGTAFSGNTIYF.

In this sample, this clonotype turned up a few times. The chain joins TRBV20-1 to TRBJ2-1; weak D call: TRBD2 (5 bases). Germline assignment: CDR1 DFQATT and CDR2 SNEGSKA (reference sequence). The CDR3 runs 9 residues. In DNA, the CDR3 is TGCAGGCCGGGGAGAGAGGGGTTCTTC. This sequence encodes CRPGREGFF.

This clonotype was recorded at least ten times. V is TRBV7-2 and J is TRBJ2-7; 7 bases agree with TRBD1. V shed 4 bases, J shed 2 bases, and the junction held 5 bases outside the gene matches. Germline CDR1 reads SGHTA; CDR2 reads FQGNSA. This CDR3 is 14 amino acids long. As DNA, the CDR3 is TGTGCCAGCAGCTCTTACAGGGGACCCTACGAGCAGTACTTC. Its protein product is CASSSYRGPYEQYF.

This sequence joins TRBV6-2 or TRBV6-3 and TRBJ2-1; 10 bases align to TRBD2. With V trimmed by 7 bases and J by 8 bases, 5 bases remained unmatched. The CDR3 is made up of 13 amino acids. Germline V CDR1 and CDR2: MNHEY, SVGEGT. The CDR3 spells CASTLAGGYEQFF. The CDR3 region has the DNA TGTGCCAGCACCTTAGCGGGGGGCTATGAGCAGTTCTTC.

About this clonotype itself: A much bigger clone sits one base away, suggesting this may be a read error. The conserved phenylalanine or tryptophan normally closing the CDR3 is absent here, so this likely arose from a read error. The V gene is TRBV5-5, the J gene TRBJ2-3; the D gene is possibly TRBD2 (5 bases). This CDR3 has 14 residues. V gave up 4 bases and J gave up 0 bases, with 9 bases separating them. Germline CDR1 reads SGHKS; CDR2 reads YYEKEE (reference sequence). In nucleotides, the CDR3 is TGTGCCAGCAGCGAGCGGAGTAGCACAGATACGCAGTATTTA. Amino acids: CASSERSSTDTQYL.

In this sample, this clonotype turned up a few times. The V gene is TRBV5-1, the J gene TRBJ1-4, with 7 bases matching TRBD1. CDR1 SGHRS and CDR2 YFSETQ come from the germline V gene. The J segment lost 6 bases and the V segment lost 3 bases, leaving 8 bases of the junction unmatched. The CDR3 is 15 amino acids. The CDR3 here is CASSYAGTEYEKLFF. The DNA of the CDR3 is TGCGCCAGCAGCTACGCCGGGACAGAGTATGAAAAACTGTTTTTT.

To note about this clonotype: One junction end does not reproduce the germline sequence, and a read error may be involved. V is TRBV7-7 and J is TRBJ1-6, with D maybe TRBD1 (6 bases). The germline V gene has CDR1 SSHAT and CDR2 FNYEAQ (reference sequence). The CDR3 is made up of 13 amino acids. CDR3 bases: TGTGCTAGCAGCTTGAACAGGGATTCACCCCTCCACTTT. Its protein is CASSLNRDSPLHF.

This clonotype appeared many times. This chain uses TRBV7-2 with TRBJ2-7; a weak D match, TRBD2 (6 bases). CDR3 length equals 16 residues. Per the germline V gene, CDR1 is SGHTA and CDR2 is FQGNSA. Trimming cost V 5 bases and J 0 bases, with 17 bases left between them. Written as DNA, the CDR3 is TGTGCCAGCAGCCACCGGAACGGGGGATACTCCTACGAGCAGTACTTC. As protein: CASSHRNGGYSYEQYF.

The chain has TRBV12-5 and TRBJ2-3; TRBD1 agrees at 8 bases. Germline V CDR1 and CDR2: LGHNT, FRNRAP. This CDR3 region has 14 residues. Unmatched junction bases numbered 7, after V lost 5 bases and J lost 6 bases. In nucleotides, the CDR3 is TGTGCTAGTGGTCCCGGACAGGGAGGTGATACGCAGTATTTT. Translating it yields CASGPGQGGDTQYF.

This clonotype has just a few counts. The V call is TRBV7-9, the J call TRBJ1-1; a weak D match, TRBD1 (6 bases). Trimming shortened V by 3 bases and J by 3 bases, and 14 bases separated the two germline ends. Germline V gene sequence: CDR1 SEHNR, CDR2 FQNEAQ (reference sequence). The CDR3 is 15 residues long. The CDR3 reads CASSFRGHEDTEAFF. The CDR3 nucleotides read TGTGCCAGCAGCTTCAGGGGCCACGAGGACACTGAAGCTTTCTTT. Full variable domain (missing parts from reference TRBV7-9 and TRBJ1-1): DTGVSQNPRHKITKRGQNVTFRCDPISEHNRLYWYRQTLGQGPEFLTYFQNEAQLEKSRLLSDRFSAERPKGSFSTLEIQRTEQGDSAMYLCASSFRGHEDTEAFFGQGTRLTVV.

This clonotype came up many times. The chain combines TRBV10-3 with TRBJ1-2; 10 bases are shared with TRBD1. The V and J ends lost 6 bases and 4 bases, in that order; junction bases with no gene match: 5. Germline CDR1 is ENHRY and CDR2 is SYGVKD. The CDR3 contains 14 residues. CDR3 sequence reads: CAIRGQGSSYGYTF. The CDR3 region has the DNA TGTGCCATCAGGGGACAGGGGAGCTCCTATGGCTACACCTTC.